This T cell receptor beta chain was identified during a study of blood T cell repertoires in COVID-19. Study details: PBMCs, B-cell-depleted T cells, or T cells provided the cDNA or gDNA that made up the material.

In the original analysis: It was from reference gene primer amplification that nucleated cell counts were estimated. Method: immunoSEQ multiplex PCR; TCRdb's copy keeps in-frame clones and lacks some. The V and J calls and the clone size are those of that table, but D and trimming were determined from the DNA. The profile shows under 300,000 clones, about 93% of them singletons. From germline, CDR1 is LNHNV and CDR2 YYDKDF (reference sequence). The CDR3 covers 15 residues. The ends lost 2 bases at V and 4 bases at J; junction bases unmatched: 5. The sample taken for sequencing was PBMCs or T cells enriched from blood (not recorded which). The clonotype was recovered from a woman aged 18-30 years who had recovered from COVID-19. This chain links TRBV15 with TRBJ2-1; 7 bases fit TRBD2. CDR3 in DNA: TGTGCCACCAGCAGACGGGGTAGCGGGTACAATGAGCAGTTCTTC. Translating gives CATSRRGSGYNEQFF.